Listed below are T cell receptor beta chains from one sample, sequenced in a study of blood T cell repertoires in COVID-19. Libraries were prepared by immunoSEQ multiplex PCR; TCRdb keeps only in-frame clonotypes and omits some of them. Here the sample spans about 120,000 clones, approximately 87% being singletons. The sequencing sample was made of peripheral blood. The source is a young man with acute or convalescent COVID-19. The conserved cysteine and the conserved F or W are not part of the CDR3 here. The order of the fields is J gene, V gene, clone size, CDR3 protein. Size is omitted from some rows. Given values are once, few, many or a class for expanded clones.

J gene: TRBJ1-1
V gene: TRBV6-2/TRBV6-3
clone size: few
CDR3 protein: ASSYTGQNTEAF

J gene: TRBJ1-2
V gene: TRBV5-1
clone size: NA
CDR3 protein: ASSYTGQGATTYGYT

J gene: TRBJ1-2
V gene: TRBV24-1
clone size: NA
CDR3 protein: ATSDRAYGYT

J gene: TRBJ2-5
V gene: TRBV7-8
clone size: NA
CDR3 protein: ASTPLRIRQETQY

J gene: TRBJ2-7
V gene: TRBV11-1
clone size: NA
CDR3 protein: ASSPGTGLYEQY

J gene: TRBJ1-6
V gene: TRBV7-2
clone size: NA
CDR3 protein: ASSLPGQGSWSYNSPLH

J gene: TRBJ1-6
V gene: TRBV5-6
clone size: NA
CDR3 protein: ASSLETGHSNSPLH

J gene: TRBJ2-1
V gene: TRBV7-9
clone size: NA
CDR3 protein: ASSSQGREGRYEQF

J gene: TRBJ1-5
V gene: TRBV30
clone size: once
CDR3 protein: AWSAGGRGNQPQH

J gene: TRBJ2-2
V gene: TRBV6-2/TRBV6-3
clone size: once
CDR3 protein: ASSYSGMEAGELF

J gene: TRBJ2-2
V gene: TRBV4-1
clone size: NA
CDR3 protein: ASSPEQLTGELF

J gene: TRBJ1-2
V gene: TRBV3-1/TRBV3-2
clone size: NA
CDR3 protein: ASSQDRSKGGYT

J gene: TRBJ2-1
V gene: TRBV7-9
clone size: NA
CDR3 protein: ASRFGGTGYNEQF

J gene: TRBJ2-3
V gene: TRBV5-4
clone size: NA
CDR3 protein: ASSGQGALDTQY

J gene: TRBJ1-2
V gene: TRBV5-3
clone size: NA
CDR3 protein: ARSDRNYGYT

J gene: TRBJ1-2
V gene: TRBV19
clone size: NA
CDR3 protein: AVFFTGERYGYT

J gene: TRBJ2-3
V gene: TRBV11-1
clone size: NA
CDR3 protein: ASSSMPGADTQY

J gene: TRBJ2-3
V gene: TRBV5-1
clone size: NA
CDR3 protein: ASSLDRVGTDTQY

J gene: TRBJ1-6
V gene: TRBV5-4
clone size: NA
CDR3 protein: ASSTRGLGSPLH

J gene: TRBJ1-2
V gene: TRBV5-4
clone size: NA
CDR3 protein: ASSSGTGDFYGYT

J gene: TRBJ1-1
V gene: TRBV13
clone size: few
CDR3 protein: ASSFQGSTEAF

J gene: TRBJ1-2
V gene: TRBV2
clone size: NA
CDR3 protein: ASSFRHGSGDGYT

J gene: TRBJ2-7
V gene: TRBV4-3
clone size: NA
CDR3 protein: ASSQGTGTYEQY

J gene: TRBJ1-6
V gene: TRBV27
clone size: few
CDR3 protein: ASRRYNGTPLSPLH

J gene: TRBJ1-2
V gene: TRBV6-5
clone size: NA
CDR3 protein: ASSYSTGGRGYT

J gene: TRBJ2-7
V gene: TRBV11-2
clone size: NA
CDR3 protein: ASSLTGANYEQY

J gene: TRBJ1-2
V gene: TRBV5-1
clone size: NA
CDR3 protein: ASSPGGSTNYGYT

J gene: TRBJ1-1
V gene: TRBV3-1/TRBV3-2
clone size: NA
CDR3 protein: ASSPTGNAEAF

J gene: TRBJ2-1
V gene: TRBV7-6
clone size: NA
CDR3 protein: ASSLGQNPNEQF

J gene: TRBJ1-1
V gene: TRBV2
clone size: once
CDR3 protein: ASSSTLYTEAF

J gene: TRBJ1-5
V gene: TRBV5-8
clone size: NA
CDR3 protein: ASSLLSGAWNQPQH

J gene: TRBJ2-1
V gene: TRBV19
clone size: NA
CDR3 protein: ASSIGDSEQF

J gene: TRBJ2-5
V gene: TRBV7-3
clone size: once
CDR3 protein: ASSLRGRDRGETQY

J gene: TRBJ2-3
V gene: TRBV3-1/TRBV3-2
clone size: NA
CDR3 protein: ASSQPSGGTDTQY

J gene: TRBJ1-5
V gene: TRBV6-1
clone size: once
CDR3 protein: ASSDAIRFTGISNQPQH

J gene: TRBJ1-1
V gene: TRBV5-1
clone size: NA
CDR3 protein: ASSLATGGTEAF

J gene: TRBJ2-3
V gene: TRBV25-1
clone size: NA
CDR3 protein: ASSDRDRVADTQY

J gene: TRBJ2-5
V gene: TRBV29-1
clone size: NA
CDR3 protein: SVDDGGAETQY

J gene: TRBJ1-6
V gene: TRBV3-1/TRBV3-2
clone size: NA
CDR3 protein: ASSQGQTNSPLH

J gene: TRBJ1-1
V gene: TRBV4-1
clone size: once
CDR3 protein: ASSQEGQWDGGTEAF

J gene: TRBJ1-2
V gene: TRBV25-1
clone size: few
CDR3 protein: ASSEFGNGGGYT

J gene: TRBJ2-2
V gene: TRBV7-9
clone size: NA
CDR3 protein: ASSSRTGLTGELF

J gene: TRBJ2-1
V gene: TRBV10-3
clone size: NA
CDR3 protein: AISSTSGGYNEQF